This T cell receptor beta chain was captured in a study of cytomegalovirus exposure and HLA in healthy donors. Study details: Of the donors genotyped, 300 to 500 in all, about 80% fell in the Caucasian-associated ancestry cluster.

The V gene end was trimmed by 10 bases and the J gene end by 4 bases; junction bases not matched to a gene: 6. The CDR3 runs 13 residues. Germline CDR1 MGHDK, CDR2 SYGVNS. With 60 Vbeta and 13 Jbeta primers, the PCR was carried out. Here immunoSEQ multiplex PCR was the method, and the copy in TCRdb shows in-frame clones only, minus some. The data show roughly 150,000 clones, nearly 80% seen once. About this clone itself: Its antigen is undetermined.

Study observations and caveats: A later analysis reported that several of the most significant clusters appeared to be linked to common viral pathogens, among them Epstein-Barr virus.

Sequencing was carried out using PBMCs. This chain uses TRBV25-1 with TRBJ1-3, with 8 bases lining up with TRBD1. The clonotype was recovered from a man aged 30-40 years in good health and CMV-seronegative. The CDR3 spells CATQTGVGNTIYF. The CDR3 DNA reads as TGTGCCACCCAGACAGGGGTGGGAAACACCATATATTTT.